The clone carrying this TCR beta chain was counted a few times. Its matching antigen is unknown. The record originates from a study of T-cell reconstitution after alpha-beta-depleted transplantation in children. The study, taken as a whole, reports: Two months or so post-transplant, alpha-beta T cells reportedly derived from several hundred expanded graft clones. Diversity of TCRbeta at day 60 was high in some patients, arising from surviving recipient T cells and thymic progenitors.

Unique molecular identifiers featured in how the TCRbeta library was prepared. TCRdb called the PCR reads again in MiXCR, with one record for every CDR3 protein. The profile shows about 980,000 distinct CDR3 sequences, under 30% of them singletons. The germline CDR1 and CDR2 sequences are SGHKS and YYEKEE (reference sequence). The CDR3 length is 11 residues. The V gene lost 5 bases and the J gene lost 11 bases, with 13 bases spanning the gap. The genes are TRBV5-5 and TRBJ2-5; D possibly corresponds to TRBD1 (6 bases). The sequencing here drew on PBMCs, mostly from graft donor cells, taken 360 days after TCRalphabeta/CD19-depleted stem cell transplant. This TCR was sampled from a boy under two years old who had a stem cell transplant for SCID, so the T cells may come from the graft donor. CDR3 residues: CASRFTGHQYF. The CDR3 coding sequence is TGTGCCAGCAGATTTACAGGGCATCAGTACTTC. The full variable domain, with the rest looked up from reference TRBV5-5 and TRBJ2-5, is DAGVTQSPTHLIKTRGQQVTLRCSPISGHKSVSWYQQVLGQGPQFIFQYYEKEERGRGNFPDRFSARQFPNYSSELNVNALLLGDSALYLCASRFTGHQYFGPGTRLLVL.